The next 30 T cell receptor beta chains were all read from a single sample in a study of T cell responses to AZD1222 COVID-19 vaccine. Generated by immunoSEQ multiplex PCR, the TCRdb table keeps only in-frame clones and is missing some. The sample has 100,000 to 150,000 clones; 70% to 90% are singletons. Here the sequenced sample was peripheral blood, taken on day 0 of AZD1222 vaccination. The receptors here all came from an adult in good health.

The chain uses TRBV28 and TRBJ1-6; 8 bases map to TRBD1. The CDR3 is 15 residues long. J gave up 7 bases and V 6 bases, and 8 bases lay outside the gene matches. Germline V gives CDR1 MDHEN, CDR2 SYDVKM. CDR3 bases: TGTGCCAGCAGGGCGACAGGGGAAGGGAATTCACCCCTCCACTTT. Its protein is CASRATGEGNSPLHF.

The CDR3 coding sequence is TGTGCCAGTAGCTACGGGGATGGTGGCTACACCTTC. Residues: CASSYGDGGYTF. V gene TRBV6-5 combines with J gene TRBJ1-2; D unresolved. V shed 9 bases and J shed 7 bases, with 15 bases lying between them. Germline CDR1 MNHEY, CDR2 SVGAGI. This CDR3 is 12 amino acids long.

This chain links TRBV21-1 with TRBJ1-2; TRBD1, as called in the table, went unchecked against the DNA. TRBV21-1 is listed as a pseudogene. The CDR3 has 15 residues. In nucleotides, the CDR3 is TGTGCCAGCAGCAAAGAGGGCAGGGATGACTATGGCTACACCTTC. The encoded protein is CASSKEGRDDYGYTF.

The V and J genes are TRBV10-3 and TRBJ1-5; D is undetermined. The V and J ends lost 7 bases and 6 bases respectively, with 25 bases between them. Germline V lookup: CDR1 ENHRY, CDR2 SYGVKD. CDR3 size: 17 residues. Written as DNA, the CDR3 is TGTGCCATCAACGACGGACGGAGAGTAAAGTTTAGTCAGCCCCAGCATTTT. Protein: CAINDGRRVKFSQPQHF.

The chain uses TRBV7-9 and TRBJ1-2; D gene unclear. V was trimmed by 5 bases and J by 2 bases, leaving 12 bases between them. The CDR3 length is 14 residues. CDR1 SEHNR and CDR2 FQNEAQ come from the germline V gene (reference sequence). Here the CDR3 DNA reads TGTGCCAGCAGCCAATCCCCTGACAACTATGGCTACACCTTC. The encoded protein is CASSQSPDNYGYTF.

The V gene is TRBV11-3, the J gene TRBJ2-7; no definite D call. This CDR3 has 14 amino acids. Germline lookup yields CDR1 SGHNT and CDR2 YENEEA. V gave up 4 bases and J gave up 7 bases, with 17 bases separating them. The CDR3 protein is CASSSWRQKGEQYF. Here the CDR3 DNA reads TGTGCCAGCAGCTCCTGGCGGCAGAAGGGAGAGCAGTACTTC.

This clone was found a few times. The genes are TRBV9 and TRBJ1-6; D call uncertain. Germline-derived CDR1 and CDR2 are SGDLS and YYNGEE. Trimming left V 3 bases short and J 8 bases short, with 18 bases between. The CDR3 runs 16 residues. CDR3 nucleotides: TGTGCCAGCAGCGGATGGAATGGAATGTCGGATTCACCCCTCCACTTT. This translates into CASSGWNGMSDSPLHF. Complete variable domain (other parts from reference TRBV9 and TRBJ1-6): DSGVTQTPKHLITATGQRVTLRCSPRSGDLSVYWYQQSLDQGLQFLIQYYNGEERAKGNILERFSAQQFPDLHSELNLSSLELGDSALYFCASSGWNGMSDSPLHFGNGTRLTVT.

This chain connects TRBV6-4 to TRBJ1-4; TRBD1 might be the D (5 bases). The CDR3 loop spans 12 amino acids. V was pared by 7 bases and J by 9 bases, with 12 bases between. Germline assignment: CDR1 MRHNA and CDR2 SNTAGT. The chain's CDR3 is CASIGTCKKLFF. The CDR3, as DNA: TGTGCCAGCATAGGGACGTGCAAAAAACTGTTTTTT.

V and J are TRBV11-3 and TRBJ2-2; D remains ambiguous. Germline loops: CDR1 SGHNT, CDR2 YENEEA. The CDR3 consists of 12 residues. Trimming removed 2 bases from V and 7 bases from J, with 5 bases in between. In nucleotides, the CDR3 is TGTGCCAGCAGCTTAAGCAGCGGGGAGCTGTTTTTT. This sequence encodes CASSLSSGELFF.

The chain combines TRBV14 with TRBJ1-2, with a weak D call TRBD1 (5 bases). The CDR3 covers 14 residues. V lost 5 bases and J lost 2, with 12 bases in between. CDR1 and CDR2 from the germline V gene are SGHDN and FVKESK. The CDR3 reads CASSGDGSNYGYTF. The DNA of the CDR3 is TGTGCCAGCAGCGGGGACGGGTCCAACTATGGCTACACCTTC.

The chain couples TRBV6-5 to TRBJ1-1; D not certain. The CDR3 contains 15 residues. The ends were cut back, 6 bases at V and 3 bases at J, with 17 bases in the middle. Germline CDR1 reads MNHEY; CDR2 reads SVGAGI. The CDR3 DNA reads as TGTGCCAGCAGCCCCCCCAGATTGATCGACACTGAAGCTTTCTTT. Protein product: CASSPPRLIDTEAFF.

This clone was picked up a small number of times. CDR3 in DNA: TGTGCCAGCAGCCAAGATACGGGGCTCGGTCAGCCCCAGCATTTT. It is translated as CASSQDTGLGQPQHF. V usage is TRBV4-2 and J usage is TRBJ1-5, with D perhaps TRBD1 (5 bases). Deletions cut 0 bases from V and 6 bases from J, with 12 bases between. CDR1 and CDR2 from the germline V gene are LGHNA and YNFKEQ. The CDR3 is 15 amino acids.

The V and J genes are TRBV24-1 and TRBJ2-1; 10 bases align to TRBD1. After removal of 3 bases from V and 8 bases from J, the junction contained 6 bases not matched to a gene. Germline V gene lookup returns CDR1 KGHDR and CDR2 SFDVKD. CDR3 size: 15 residues. DNA for the CDR3: TGTGCCACCAGTGATGCCGGGACAGGGGTATATGAGCAGTTCTTC. This translates into CATSDAGTGVYEQFF.

V is TRBV27 and J is TRBJ2-2; no clear D gene. The CDR3 is 13 residues long. The germline CDR1 and CDR2 sequences are MNHEY and SMNVEV (reference sequence). The V end lost 2 bases, the J end lost 6 bases, and 7 bases lay between the germline ends. CDR3 amino acids: CASSLSYPGELFF. The CDR3 nucleotides are TGTGCCAGCAGTTTAAGCTACCCCGGGGAGCTGTTTTTT.

The rearrangement joins TRBV9 to TRBJ1-1; D is unresolved. Trimming removed 0 bases at V and 3 bases at J, with 9 bases between. The germline gives CDR1 SGDLS, CDR2 YYNGEE. There are 14 residues in the CDR3. This CDR3 reads CASSVDPGDTEAFF. The CDR3 DNA follows: TGTGCCAGCAGCGTAGATCCGGGAGACACTGAAGCTTTCTTT.

V is TRBV29-1 and J is TRBJ2-3, with D uncertain. The CDR3 extends over 14 amino acids. Germline lookup yields CDR1 SQVTM and CDR2 ANQGSEA. V lost 2 bases to trimming and J lost 0 bases, with 9 bases between them. CDR3 bases: TGCAGCGTTGAATCCCTTCAAAGCACAGATACGCAGTATTTT. This encodes CSVESLQSTDTQYF.

The gene calls are TRBV7-9 and TRBJ1-1; D is unclear. The CDR3 is 14 amino acids. Germline V gene lookup returns CDR1 SEHNR and CDR2 FQNEAQ (reference sequence). The V gene lost 7 bases and the J gene lost 0 bases, with 12 bases spanning the gap. CDR3 in amino acids: CASTETTMNTEAFF. CDR3 in DNA: TGTGCCAGCACCGAGACGACAATGAACACTGAAGCTTTCTTT.

The chain recombines TRBV9 with TRBJ1-5, with D possibly being TRBD1 (5 bases). This CDR3 comprises 15 residues. Per germline, CDR1 SGDLS and CDR2 YYNGEE. Trimming removed 3 bases at V and 3 bases at J, with 13 bases between. The CDR3 here is CASSEGGAPNQPQHF. The CDR3, as DNA: TGTGCCAGCAGCGAAGGAGGGGCACCCAATCAGCCCCAGCATTTT.

This chain uses TRBV27 with TRBJ1-5; no clear D gene. There are 14 residues in the CDR3. Germline CDR1 reads MNHEY; CDR2 reads SMNVEV (reference sequence). Trimming cost V 1 base and J 3 bases, with 7 bases left between them. The CDR3 DNA reads as TGTGCCAGCAGTTTATTAGGCCCCAATCAGCCCCAGCATTTT. Its translation is CASSLLGPNQPQHF.

This clone was counted once. The same CDR3 arises from other DNA sequences in this sample as well. The J gene is TRBJ1-1, the V gene TRBV29-1; no clear D. Trimming removed 4 bases from V and 2 bases from J, with 5 bases in between. Looked up from germline, CDR1 is SQVTM and CDR2 is ANQGSEA. The CDR3 runs 11 residues. CDR3 amino acids: CSVVVNTEAFF. DNA of the CDR3: TGCAGCGTTGTAGTAAACACTGAAGCTTTCTTT.

V usage is TRBV2 and J usage is TRBJ1-5, with 12 bases lining up with TRBD1. The CDR3 has 17 amino acids. Germline trimming cut 6 bases from V and 7 bases from J; bases unmatched to any gene: 13. Germline CDR1 reads SNHLY; CDR2 reads FYNNEI. CDR3 sequence: CASSEKGQGARGQPQHF. The CDR3 DNA reads as TGTGCCAGCAGCGAAAAGGGACAGGGGGCACGGGGACAGCCCCAGCATTTT.

This chain uses TRBV7-2 with TRBJ1-2; D unclear. Germline-derived CDR1 and CDR2 are SGHTA and FQGNSA. CDR3 length: 15 residues. The germline V and J ends were trimmed by 3 bases and 4 bases, with 15 bases remaining between them. In DNA, the CDR3 is TGTGCCAGCAGCTTTGGGTTTGACGGCCCCTATGGCTACACCTTC. Translated, it gives CASSFGFDGPYGYTF. Looking up the rest from reference TRBV7-2 and TRBJ1-2 gives the full variable domain: GAGVSQSPSNKVTEKGKDVELRCDPISGHTALYWYRQSLGQGLEFLIYFQGNSAPDKSGLPSDRFSAERTGGSVSTLTIQRTQQEDSAVYLCASSFGFDGPYGYTFGSGTRLTVV.

The CDR3: CASSVELADYNEQFF. In DNA form, the CDR3 reads TGTGCCAGCAGCGTAGAACTAGCGGACTACAATGAGCAGTTCTTC. The V call is TRBV9, the J call TRBJ2-1, with TRBD2 matching 8 bases. Losses at the gene ends were 0 bases for V and 3 bases for J; bases not matched to a gene: 2. Germline CDR1 is SGDLS and CDR2 is YYNGEE. The CDR3 has 15 residues. The full variable domain, in which reference TRBV9 and TRBJ2-1 provide the parts outside the CDR3, is DSGVTQTPKHLITATGQRVTLRCSPRSGDLSVYWYQQSLDQGLQFLIQYYNGEERAKGNILERFSAQQFPDLHSELNLSSLELGDSALYFCASSVELADYNEQFFGPGTRLTVL.

The chain employs TRBV30 and TRBJ1-2; tentative D call: TRBD1 (6 bases). Germline CDR1 is GTSNPN and CDR2 is SVGIG (reference sequence). The CDR3 spans 13 residues. Trimming removed 0 bases from V and 7 bases from J, with 12 bases in between. CDR3 amino acids: CAWSVLQGGGYTF. In DNA, the CDR3 is TGTGCCTGGAGTGTATTACAGGGCGGTGGCTACACCTTC.

The genes are TRBV7-9 and TRBJ2-1; perhaps TRBD1 as D (5 bases). Germline values: CDR1 SEHNR, CDR2 FQNEAQ (reference sequence). V lost 1 base to trimming and J lost 5 bases, with 15 bases between them. The CDR3 extends over 16 amino acids. The CDR3: CASSLGGASPNNEQFF. CDR3 nucleotides: TGTGCCAGCAGCTTAGGGGGCGCGAGTCCGAACAATGAGCAGTTCTTC. The full variable domain, rest sourced from reference TRBV7-9 and TRBJ2-1, is DTGVSQNPRHKITKRGQNVTFRCDPISEHNRLYWYRQTLGQGPEFLTYFQNEAQLEKSRLLSDRFSAERPKGSFSTLEIQRTEQGDSAMYLCASSLGGASPNNEQFFGPGTRLTVL.

This chain links TRBV9 with TRBJ2-3, with a weak D call TRBD2 (5 bases). The CDR3 sequence is 14 residues long. Germline V gene sequence: CDR1 SGDLS, CDR2 YYNGEE. Deletions cut 0 bases from V and 6 bases from J, with 11 bases between. CDR3 DNA sequence: TGTGCCAGCAGCGTAGATCTAGCTTGGGATACGCAGTATTTT. The encoded protein is CASSVDLAWDTQYF.

This chain uses TRBV29-1 with TRBJ2-2; 7 bases map to TRBD2. Unmatched junction bases numbered 5, after V lost 5 bases and J lost 5 bases. Germline CDR1 is SQVTM and CDR2 is ANQGSEA. The CDR3 totals 13 residues. CDR3 residues: CSVNQGGTGELFF. The CDR3 DNA follows: TGCAGCGTTAACCAGGGAGGGACCGGGGAGCTGTTTTTT.

The rearrangement uses TRBV19 and TRBJ1-2; D not certain. The CDR3 is 13 amino acids. Germline V gene sequence: CDR1 LNHDA, CDR2 SQIVND (reference sequence). V dropped 4 bases and J dropped 3 bases, with 9 bases sitting between them. The CDR3 is CASSKGLHYGYTF. The CDR3 region has the DNA TGTGCCAGTAGTAAAGGACTCCACTATGGCTACACCTTC.

The V and J genes are TRBV9 and TRBJ1-2, with D perhaps matching TRBD1 (5 bases). The CDR3 has 13 amino acids. Germline CDR1 SGDLS, CDR2 YYNGEE. Trimming stripped 3 bases from V and 5 bases from J, with 11 bases between. The CDR3 loop reads CASSAQAIYGYTF. CDR3 nucleotides: TGTGCCAGCAGCGCACAGGCGATTTATGGCTACACCTTC.

This chain links TRBV7-9 with TRBJ2-7; D unclear. This CDR3 spans 14 amino acids. With 4 bases removed from V and 0 bases from J, the gap between germline ends came to 10 bases. CDR1 is SEHNR and CDR2 is FQNEAQ in the germline V gene (reference sequence). This chain's CDR3 is CASSSGPSSYEQYF. CDR3 DNA sequence: TGTGCCAGCAGCTCCGGACCGAGCTCCTACGAGCAGTACTTC.